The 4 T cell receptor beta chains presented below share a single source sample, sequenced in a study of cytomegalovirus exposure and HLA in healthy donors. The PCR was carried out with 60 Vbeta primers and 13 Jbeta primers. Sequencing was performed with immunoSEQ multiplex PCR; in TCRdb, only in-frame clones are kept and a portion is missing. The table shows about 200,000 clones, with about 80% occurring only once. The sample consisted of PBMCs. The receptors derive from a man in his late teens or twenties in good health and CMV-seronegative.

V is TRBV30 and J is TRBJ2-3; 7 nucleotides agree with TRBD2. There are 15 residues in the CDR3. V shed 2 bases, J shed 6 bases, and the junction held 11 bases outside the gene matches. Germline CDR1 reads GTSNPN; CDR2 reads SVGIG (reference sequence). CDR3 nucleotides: TGTGCCTGGAGTTCGAACATGGGGGAGGGGGATACGCAGTATTTT. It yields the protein CAWSSNMGEGDTQYF.

CDR3 region: CASSSVPLAAGGHTQYF. In DNA form, the CDR3 reads TGTGCCAGCAGTTCCGTCCCCTTGGCCGCGGGGGGGCATACGCAGTATTTT. The V and J genes are TRBV9 and TRBJ2-3, with 9 positions matching TRBD2. CDR1 is SGDLS and CDR2 is YYNGEE in the germline V gene. V gave up 5 bases and J gave up 7 bases; unmatched junction bases: 17. This CDR3 is built from 17 residues.

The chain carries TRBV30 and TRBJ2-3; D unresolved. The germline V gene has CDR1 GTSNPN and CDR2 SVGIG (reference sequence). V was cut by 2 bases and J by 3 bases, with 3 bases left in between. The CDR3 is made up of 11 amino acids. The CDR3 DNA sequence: TGTGCCTGGAGTCCTACAGATACGCAGTATTTT. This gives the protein CAWSPTDTQYF.

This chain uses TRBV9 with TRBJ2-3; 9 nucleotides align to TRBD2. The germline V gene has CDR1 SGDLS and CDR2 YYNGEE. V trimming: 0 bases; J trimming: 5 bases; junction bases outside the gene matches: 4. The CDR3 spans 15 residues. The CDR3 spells CASSVGYSGGDTQYF. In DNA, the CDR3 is TGTGCCAGCAGCGTAGGCTATAGCGGGGGAGATACGCAGTATTTT.